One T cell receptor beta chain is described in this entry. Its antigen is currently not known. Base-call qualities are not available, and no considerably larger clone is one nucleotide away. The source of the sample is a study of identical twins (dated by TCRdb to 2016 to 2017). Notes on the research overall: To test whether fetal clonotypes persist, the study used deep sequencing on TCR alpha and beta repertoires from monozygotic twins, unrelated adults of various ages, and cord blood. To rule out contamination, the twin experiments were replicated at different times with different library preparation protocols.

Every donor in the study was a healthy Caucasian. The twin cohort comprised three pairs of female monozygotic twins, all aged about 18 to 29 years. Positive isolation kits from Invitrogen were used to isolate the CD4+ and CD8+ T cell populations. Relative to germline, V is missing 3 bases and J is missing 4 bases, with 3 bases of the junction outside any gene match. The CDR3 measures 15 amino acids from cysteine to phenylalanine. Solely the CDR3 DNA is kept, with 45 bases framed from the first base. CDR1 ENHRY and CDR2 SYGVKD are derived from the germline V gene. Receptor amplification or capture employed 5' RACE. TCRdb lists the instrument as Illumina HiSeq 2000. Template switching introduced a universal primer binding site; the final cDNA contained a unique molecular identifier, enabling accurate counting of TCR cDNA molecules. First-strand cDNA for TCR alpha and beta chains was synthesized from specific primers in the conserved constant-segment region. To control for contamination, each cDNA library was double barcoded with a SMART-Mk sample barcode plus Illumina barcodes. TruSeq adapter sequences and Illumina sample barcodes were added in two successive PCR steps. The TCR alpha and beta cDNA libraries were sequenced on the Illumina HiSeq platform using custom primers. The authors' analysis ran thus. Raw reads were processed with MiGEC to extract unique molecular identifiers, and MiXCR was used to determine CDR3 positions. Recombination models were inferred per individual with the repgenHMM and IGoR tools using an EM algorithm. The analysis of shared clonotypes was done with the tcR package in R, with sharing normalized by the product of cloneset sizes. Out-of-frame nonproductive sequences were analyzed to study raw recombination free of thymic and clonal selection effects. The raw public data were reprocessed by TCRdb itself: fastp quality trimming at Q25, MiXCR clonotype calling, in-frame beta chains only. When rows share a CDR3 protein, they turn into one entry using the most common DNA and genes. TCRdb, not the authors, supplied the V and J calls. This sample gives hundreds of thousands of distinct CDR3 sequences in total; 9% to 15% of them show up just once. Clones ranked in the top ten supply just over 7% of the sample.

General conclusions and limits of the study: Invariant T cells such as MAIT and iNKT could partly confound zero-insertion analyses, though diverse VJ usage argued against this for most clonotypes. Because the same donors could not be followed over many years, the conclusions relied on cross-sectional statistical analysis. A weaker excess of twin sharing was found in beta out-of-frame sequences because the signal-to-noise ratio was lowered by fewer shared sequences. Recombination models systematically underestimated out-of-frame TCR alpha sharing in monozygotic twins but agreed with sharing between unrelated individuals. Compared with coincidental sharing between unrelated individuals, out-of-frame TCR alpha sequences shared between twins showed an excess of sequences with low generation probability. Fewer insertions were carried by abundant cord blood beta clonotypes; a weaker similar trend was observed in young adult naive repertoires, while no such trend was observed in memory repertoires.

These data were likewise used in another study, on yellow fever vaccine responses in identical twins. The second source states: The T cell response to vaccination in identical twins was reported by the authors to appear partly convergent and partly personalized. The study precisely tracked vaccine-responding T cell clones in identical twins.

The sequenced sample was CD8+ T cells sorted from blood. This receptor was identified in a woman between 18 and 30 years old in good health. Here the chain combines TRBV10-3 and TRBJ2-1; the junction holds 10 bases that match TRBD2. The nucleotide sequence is TGTGCCATCAGTGAACCGGGACTAGCGTACAATGAGCAGTTCTTC. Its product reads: CAISEPGLAYNEQFF.